This T cell receptor (beta chain) was obtained from a study of cytomegalovirus exposure and HLA in healthy donors. PCR amplification relied on 60 Vbeta primers (plus 13 Jbeta primers). Repertoires were generated with immunoSEQ multiplex PCR, while TCRdb's copy carries only in-frame clones and drops some. The table has around 220,000 clones, approximately 83% seen once. This clone came up once. What it binds is not known. This CDR3 comprises 16 residues. Looked up from germline, CDR1 is SGDLS and CDR2 is YYNGEE. V lost 3 bases, J lost 5 bases, and 11 bases stayed unmatched. Study-level findings and limits: Exclusion applied to some V segments, including TRBV6-2 and TRBV6-3, as they were indistinguishable. Diagnosis of cytomegalovirus status made by the classifier reportedly showed high specificity and sensitivity. Productive rates of about 87% or about 30% were seen for most TCR beta V segments in an earlier analysis.

The specimen was PBMCs. The V call is TRBV9, the J call TRBJ2-5, with 9 bases matching TRBD1. This TCR derives from a girl aged 5-17 years in good health and CMV-seronegative. CDR3 DNA sequence: TGTGCCAGCAGCGCATCAACAGGGGGCTGGTGGGAGACCCAGTACTTC. It translates to CASSASTGGWWETQYF.